These 13 T cell receptor beta chains came from one sample sequenced in a study of early stage breast cancer tumors. TCRdb's table, derived via immunoSEQ multiplex PCR, lists solely in-frame clones and lacks some. Of roughly 20,000 clones listed, around 82% were seen once; the top ten hold about 1.7%. Sequenced material: blood. These receptors all stem from a person aged 70 to 79 with breast cancer.

The V call is TRBV7-3, the J call TRBJ1-1; D perhaps matches TRBD1 (5 bases). Per germline, CDR1 SGHTA and CDR2 FQGTGA. The CDR3 is 13 residues long. The V and J ends lost 4 bases and 1 base respectively, with 7 bases between them. This chain's CDR3 is CASSYQGNTEAFF. CDR3 nucleotides: TGTGCCAGCAGCTATCAGGGGAACACTGAAGCTTTCTTT.

The rearrangement joins TRBV4-1 to TRBJ2-7; 8 bases agree with TRBD1. Germline lookup yields CDR1 MGHRA and CDR2 YSYEKL. The CDR3 runs to 15 residues. V gave up 0 bases and J gave up 3 bases; unmatched junction bases: 4. The chain's CDR3 is CASSQERTGYYEQYF. In nucleotides, the CDR3 is TGCGCCAGCAGCCAAGAAAGGACAGGGTACTACGAGCAGTACTTC.

The V and J genes are TRBV7-2 and TRBJ1-5; D uncertain. The V gene's germline CDR1 is SGHTA and CDR2 FQGNSA. This CDR3 has 14 amino acids. Trimming stripped 6 bases from V and 4 bases from J, with 13 bases between. The CDR3 sequence is CASSNARANQPQHF. The CDR3 nucleotides read TGTGCCAGCAGTAACGCGAGGGCGAATCAGCCCCAGCATTTT.

The chain uses TRBV7-2 and TRBJ2-6; D unresolved. Trimming cost V 2 bases and J 5 bases, with 7 bases left between them. CDR1 is SGHTA, CDR2 FQGNSA, per germline. This CDR3 spans 14 amino acids. The CDR3 sequence is CASSLPGWANVLTF. The CDR3, as DNA: TGTGCCAGCAGCTTACCTGGCTGGGCCAACGTCCTGACTTTC.

The V call is TRBV4-2, the J call TRBJ1-3, with 7 bases matching TRBD1. The CDR3 has 16 residues. The junction had 4 bases not matched to a gene; V was cut back by 0 bases and J by 2 bases. The germline gives CDR1 LGHNA, CDR2 YNFKEQ. CDR3 nucleotide sequence: TGTGCCAGCAGCCAAGAGCGACAGGGTCCTGGAAACACCATATATTTT. Residues: CASSQERQGPGNTIYF.

This clone was observed a few times. The V call is TRBV30, the J call TRBJ2-4; D might be TRBD2 (6 bases). CDR1 GTSNPN and CDR2 SVGIG come from the germline V gene (reference sequence). Trimming took 4 bases from V and 0 from J, leaving 10 bases between them. CDR3 length: 14 residues. The CDR3 DNA sequence: TGTGCCTGGACCCCCGGGGGAGCCAAAAACATTCAGTACTTC. Its translation is CAWTPGGAKNIQYF.

The J gene is TRBJ2-2, the V gene TRBV27; D gene unclear. V lost 5 bases to trimming and J lost 3 bases, with 4 bases between them. Germline assignment: CDR1 MNHEY and CDR2 SMNVEV (reference sequence). This CDR3 comprises 12 residues. The CDR3 sequence is CASSLYTGELFF. In DNA, the CDR3 is TGTGCCAGCAGTCTGTACACCGGGGAGCTGTTTTTT.

The chain joins TRBV30 to TRBJ2-1; 10 positions agree with TRBD2. Germline V gene data show CDR1 as GTSNPN and CDR2 as SVGIG (reference sequence). The CDR3 has 15 residues. V trimming: 2 bases; J trimming: 4 bases; junction bases outside the gene matches: 5. The CDR3 loop is CAWSLLAGPYNEQFF. The CDR3 region has the DNA TGTGCCTGGAGTTTACTAGCGGGACCTTACAATGAGCAGTTCTTC.

The V and J genes are TRBV5-4 and TRBJ2-7, with 9 bases lining up with TRBD2. In germline, CDR1 is SGHNT, CDR2 YYREEE (reference sequence). J lost 0 bases, V lost 4 bases, and 2 bases had no gene match. There are 14 residues in the CDR3. CDR3 sequence reads: CASSLAGSSYEQYF. In nucleotides, the CDR3 is TGTGCCAGCAGCCTAGCGGGGTCCTCCTACGAGCAGTACTTC.

This sequence joins TRBV7-2 and TRBJ1-1; 8 nucleotides line up with TRBD1. In germline, CDR1 is SGHTA, CDR2 FQGNSA. Unmatched junction bases numbered 12, after V lost 5 bases and J lost 10 bases. This CDR3 has 14 amino acids. The CDR3 coding sequence is TGTGCCAGCAGCCCGGAGGGGACAGGATTAACAGCTTTCTTT. It yields the protein CASSPEGTGLTAFF.

This clone was seen a few times. The CDR3 DNA sequence: TGCGCCAGCAGTGTGCAGGGATCTGAAAAACTGTTTTTT. It specifies CASSVQGSEKLFF. The chain combines TRBV5-1 with TRBJ1-4; possibly TRBD1 for D (5 bases). Germline CDR1 SGHRS, CDR2 YFSETQ. Trimming took off 5 bases at V and 7 bases at J, with 12 bases between the two ends. The CDR3 sequence is 13 residues long.

The rearrangement links TRBV19 to TRBJ2-7, with 7 bases fitting TRBD1. Looked up from germline, CDR1 is LNHDA and CDR2 is SQIVND (reference sequence). Trimming cost V 6 bases and J 5 bases; bases outside gene matches: 7. The CDR3 length is 13 residues. The CDR3 here is CASSDTGADEQYF. In DNA, the CDR3 is TGTGCCAGTAGCGATACAGGGGCCGACGAGCAGTACTTC.

The gene calls are TRBV9 and TRBJ2-1; TRBD1 matches at 9 bases. This CDR3 is 15 amino acids long. V lost 0 bases and J lost 9; bases outside the gene matches: 7. Germline CDR1 and CDR2: SGDLS and YYNGEE. In nucleotides, the CDR3 is TGTGCCAGCAGCGTAGCGGGACAGGGTTCGCTTGAGCAGTTCTTC. It specifies CASSVAGQGSLEQFF.